These 5 T cell receptor beta chains came from one sample sequenced in a study of cytomegalovirus exposure and HLA in healthy donors. PCR was performed using 60 Vbeta and 13 Jbeta primers. The protocol was immunoSEQ multiplex PCR, while the TCRdb copy is restricted to in-frame clones and leaves out a portion. The sample lists around 140,000 clones; 70% to 80% were seen once. The sequenced material came from PBMCs. Every receptor here comes from a woman in her forties in good health and CMV-seropositive.

This chain links TRBV6-4 with TRBJ2-3; possible D gene TRBD2, 6 bases. Trimming removed 1 base from V and 1 base from J, with 9 bases in between. Germline V gene sequence: CDR1 MRHNA, CDR2 SNTAGT. The CDR3 covers 15 residues. In DNA, the CDR3 is TGTGCCAGCAGTGACTTTCCTAGCGGCACAGATACGCAGTATTTT. It encodes CASSDFPSGTDTQYF.

The J gene is TRBJ2-5, the V gene TRBV6-6; 9 bases map to TRBD2. The J call may not be correct, given that the DNA end is closer to TRBJ2-7. This CDR3 has 13 residues. The germline gives CDR1 MNHNY, CDR2 SVGAGI (reference sequence). CDR3 coding DNA: TGTGCCAGCAGCCCGGCGGGGGGGCGCGAGCAGTACTTC. As protein: CASSPAGGREQYF.

The chain joins TRBV2 to TRBJ1-1; 7 nucleotides align to TRBD1. The ends lost 2 bases at V and 4 bases at J; junction bases unmatched: 4. CDR1 is SNHLY and CDR2 is FYNNEI in the germline V gene. This CDR3 region has 14 residues. The CDR3 DNA reads TGTGCCAGCAGTGAATTTGAGGGGGCCACTGAAGCTTTCTTT. The encoded protein is CASSEFEGATEAFF.

The CDR3 loop reads CASSSRAGFNEQFF. The DNA of the CDR3 is TGTGCCAGCAGCTCTCGGGCGGGTTTCAATGAGCAGTTCTTC. The rearrangement links TRBV11-2 to TRBJ2-1; maybe TRBD2 (5 bases). The germline V gene encodes CDR1 SGHAT and CDR2 FQNNGV. CDR3 length: 14 amino acids. V lost 4 bases and J 6 bases, leaving 13 bases between the germline ends.

The chain is built from TRBV6-5 and TRBJ1-2; no clear D gene. In germline, CDR1 is MNHEY, CDR2 SVGAGI. The CDR3 contains 14 residues. V lost 5 bases to trimming and J lost 1 base, with 11 bases between them. CDR3 DNA sequence: TGTGCCAGCAGTATGTCCCCAAATAACTATGGCTACACCTTC. This translates into CASSMSPNNYGYTF.